The subject of this entry is one T cell receptor beta chain. These data originate in a study of blood T cell repertoires in COVID-19. Trimming removed 6 bases at V and 5 bases at J, with 10 bases between. The germline gives CDR1 MNHEY, CDR2 SMNVEV (reference sequence). This CDR3 contains 13 residues. Sequencing used immunoSEQ multiplex PCR; TCRdb keeps in-frame clones, though not all of them. The data contain 65,000 to 100,000 clones, roughly nine tenths of them seen just once; the ten biggest clones take up about 9.1%. This receptor was identified in a man in his fifties or sixties with acute or convalescent COVID-19. Sequenced input: peripheral blood. The chain joins TRBV27 to TRBJ2-2; tentative D call: TRBD1 (6 bases). The CDR3 DNA follows: TGTGCCAGCAGGACAGGAAGGACCGGGGAGCTGTTTTTT. Its protein is CASRTGRTGELFF.